Each of the 9 T cell receptor beta chains below was sequenced from the same sample in a study of blood T cell repertoires in COVID-19. Here immunoSEQ multiplex PCR was the method, and the copy in TCRdb shows in-frame clones only, minus some. The sample contains about 50,000 clones, over 75% of which appear only once. Sequencing was done on a sample of peripheral blood. Receptors were obtained from a human donor in a cohort sampled during active COVID-19.

The J gene is TRBJ2-7, the V gene TRBV5-1; D call uncertain. CDR3 length: 14 residues. With 2 bases removed from V and 3 bases from J, the gap between germline ends came to 12 bases. Looked up from germline, CDR1 is SGHRS and CDR2 is YFSETQ. Here the CDR3 reads CASSFGETSYEQYF. As DNA, the CDR3 is TGCGCCAGCAGCTTCGGAGAGACCAGCTACGAGCAGTACTTC.

V usage is TRBV11-2 and J usage is TRBJ2-3, with D possibly matching TRBD2 (5 bases). V shed 5 bases and J shed 2 bases, with 14 bases lying between them. Germline loops: CDR1 SGHAT, CDR2 FQNNGV. CDR3 length equals 15 residues. The CDR3, as DNA: TGTGCCAGCAGCGATCAAGGACTCCTCACAGATACGCAGTATTTT. Its protein is CASSDQGLLTDTQYF.

This clone showed up just a few times. The chain uses TRBV30 and TRBJ1-2; TRBD1 is a possible D gene (6 bases). The CDR3 is made up of 13 amino acids. The V and J ends lost 1 base and 2 bases respectively, with 8 bases between them. In germline, CDR1 is GTSNPN, CDR2 SVGIG (reference sequence). CDR3 sequence (DNA): TGTGCCTGGAGTGCACAGGGAAACTATGGCTACACCTTC. Its translation is CAWSAQGNYGYTF.

This chain links TRBV14 with TRBJ2-5; 13 positions agree with TRBD2. Trimming removed 0 bases from V and 4 bases from J; junction bases left unmatched: 14. Germline V CDR1 and CDR2: SGHDN, FVKESK. The CDR3 runs to 20 residues. The CDR3 region has the DNA TGTGCCAGCAGCCAAGAGACTCAGAACGGACTAGCGGGAGTAGCAGAGACCCAGTACTTC. This codes for CASSQETQNGLAGVAETQYF.

V gene TRBV19 combines with J gene TRBJ1-2; perhaps TRBD1 as D (5 bases). Germline CDR1 LNHDA, CDR2 SQIVND (reference sequence). V lost 10 bases to trimming and J lost 1 base, with 19 bases between them. The CDR3 is 15 amino acids. The CDR3 region is CATRARKAVNYGYTF. The DNA of the CDR3 is TGTGCCACCAGGGCCCGGAAAGCCGTTAACTATGGCTACACCTTC.

In this sample, this clone turned up a few times. The gene calls are TRBV11-2 and TRBJ2-7, with 11 bases fitting TRBD2. V lost 5 bases, J lost 3 bases, and 6 bases stayed unmatched. The germline CDR1 and CDR2 sequences are SGHAT and FQNNGV. This CDR3 comprises 15 residues. As DNA, the CDR3 is TGTGCCAGCAGCCCAACTAGCGGGAGAATCTACGAGCAGTACTTC. Its translation: CASSPTSGRIYEQYF.

This chain joins TRBV3-1 (or the pseudogene TRBV3-2) and TRBJ1-4; 9 nucleotides line up with TRBD1. This CDR3 has 15 residues. In germline, CDR1 is LGHDT, CDR2 YNNKEL (reference sequence). Losses at the gene ends were 5 bases for V and 8 bases for J; bases not matched to a gene: 9. CDR3 sequence (DNA): TGTGCCAGCAGCTCCACAGGGGGCCCTGGGGAAAAACTGTTTTTT. Protein sequence: CASSSTGGPGEKLFF.

This clone was seen just once. V usage is TRBV6-2 or TRBV6-3 and J usage is TRBJ1-1; maybe TRBD1 (6 bases). CDR1 is MNHEY and CDR2 is SVGEGT in the germline V gene. The V and J ends lost 6 bases and 11 bases respectively, with 25 bases between them. CDR3 length: 15 amino acids. The CDR3 sequence is CASSPWKTTRDKAFF. The CDR3 region has the DNA TGTGCCAGCAGCCCATGGAAAACAACCCGGGACAAGGCTTTCTTT.

This chain uses TRBV23-1 with TRBJ2-7; the D gene is possibly TRBD2 (7 bases). TRBV23-1 is an ORF, and what it does is uncertain. This CDR3 comprises 14 residues. V lost 6 bases, J lost 5 bases, and 17 bases lay in between. In DNA, the CDR3 is TGCGCCAGCAGCCAAGGGAGGGGGGACCACGAGCAGTACTTC. It is translated as CASSQGRGDHEQYF.